One T cell receptor beta chain is described in this entry. The data derive from a study of blood T cell repertoires in COVID-19. On the study more broadly: Specimens from acute and convalescent COVID-19 originated in the United States, Italy and Spain. From T cells, B-cell-depleted T cells, or PBMCs came the material, which was cDNA or gDNA.

As processed by the authors: Scientists estimated how many nucleated cells there were by amplifying reference gene primers. Data came from immunoSEQ multiplex PCR; TCRdb stores just in-frame clones and leaves some out. V and J calls and clone size are those listed in that table; D and trimming were worked out from the DNA. Of about 140,000 clones in the sample, just under 90% were seen once. The CDR3 is 15 amino acids. Trimming cost V 5 bases and J 7 bases; bases outside gene matches: 13. Germline loops: CDR1 SGHVS, CDR2 FQNEAQ. This TCR derives from a woman between 35 and 50 years old with acute or convalescent COVID-19. Sequences were obtained from peripheral blood. The chain has TRBV7-8 and TRBJ2-7; TRBD1 aligns across 8 bases. Here the CDR3 reads CASSMGQVGLGEQYF. CDR3 DNA: TGTGCCAGCAGCATGGGACAGGTGGGATTGGGGGAGCAGTACTTC.